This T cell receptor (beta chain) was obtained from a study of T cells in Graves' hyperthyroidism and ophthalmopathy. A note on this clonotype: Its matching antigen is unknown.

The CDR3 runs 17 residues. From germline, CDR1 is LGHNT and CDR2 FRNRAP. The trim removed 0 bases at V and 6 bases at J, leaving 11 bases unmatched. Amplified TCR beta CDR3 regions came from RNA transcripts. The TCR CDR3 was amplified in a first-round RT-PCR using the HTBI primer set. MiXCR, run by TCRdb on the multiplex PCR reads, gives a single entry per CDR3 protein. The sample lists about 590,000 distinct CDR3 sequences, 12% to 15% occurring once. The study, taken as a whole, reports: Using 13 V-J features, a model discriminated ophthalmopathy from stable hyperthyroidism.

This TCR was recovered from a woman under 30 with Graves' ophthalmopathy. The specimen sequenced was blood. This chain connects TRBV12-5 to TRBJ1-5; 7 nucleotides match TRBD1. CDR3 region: CASGLVLPGRGIQPQHF. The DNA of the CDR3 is TGTGCTAGTGGTTTGGTACTCCCAGGCAGGGGGATTCAGCCCCAGCATTTT.